This entry lists 18 T cell receptor beta chains sequenced from one sample in a study of beta chain features in type 1 diabetes (dated by TCRdb to 2016 to 2019). The library was prepared using the immunoSEQ multiplex PCR assay. The High Capacity cDNA Reverse Transcription Kit was used to reverse transcribe all of the isolated RNA, meaning that expressed TCRB transcripts were what got sequenced. TCRdb stores this immuneACCESS table with in-frame sequences only. Part of the clones is absent; in the studies checked, under half of the shortfall reflects unresolved V genes, and no reason is known for the rest. The sample table lists a few hundred thousand clones, less than 35% of them with a count of one. The top ten clones comprise roughly 4% of the sample. The sample consisted of central memory CD4+ T cells from blood. The receptors derive from a young man in good health.

This clone was picked up a small number of times. This rearrangement joins TRBV7-2 to TRBJ2-3, with 7 bases aligning to TRBD2. CDR3 length: 14 amino acids. The junction had 5 bases not matched to a gene; V was cut back by 7 bases and J by 1 base. The germline CDR1 and CDR2 sequences are SGHTA and FQGNSA. The CDR3 DNA is TGTGCCAGCACCTTTGGGAGGGGCACAGATACGCAGTATTTT. Its translation: CASTFGRGTDTQYF.

This clone turned up a few times. This chain connects TRBV27 to TRBJ2-1; D uncertain. The germline V gene has CDR1 MNHEY and CDR2 SMNVEV (reference sequence). With 2 bases removed from V and 0 bases from J, the gap between germline ends came to 8 bases. The CDR3 sequence is 15 residues long. CDR3 region: CASSLGSYSYNEQFF. The CDR3 region has the DNA TGTGCCAGCAGTTTAGGCAGTTACTCCTACAATGAGCAGTTCTTC.

The CDR3 coding sequence is TGTGCCAGCAGCCGGGAAAGCGGGGGCTACACAGATACGCAGTATTTT. Its protein product is CASSRESGGYTDTQYF. The chain links TRBV9 to TRBJ2-3, with 8 bases identical to TRBD2. Trimming took 4 bases from V and 2 from J; bases not matched to a gene: 9. The CDR3 consists of 16 residues. Per the germline V gene, CDR1 is SGDLS and CDR2 is YYNGEE. The entire variable domain, with the rest obtained from reference TRBV9 and TRBJ2-3, is as follows: DSGVTQTPKHLITATGQRVTLRCSPRSGDLSVYWYQQSLDQGLQFLIQYYNGEERAKGNILERFSAQQFPDLHSELNLSSLELGDSALYFCASSRESGGYTDTQYFGPGTRLTVL.

This clone has only a few counts. The chain is built from TRBV7-9 and TRBJ2-7; the D is unclear. CDR3 length equals 13 residues. Trimming took 1 base from V and 0 from J, leaving 4 bases between them. Germline CDR1 is SEHNR and CDR2 is FQNEAQ (reference sequence). The CDR3 loop is CASSLEVSYEQYF. In DNA, the CDR3 is TGTGCCAGCAGCTTAGAGGTCTCCTACGAGCAGTACTTC.

This clone was seen ten or more times. The J gene is TRBJ1-1, the V gene TRBV7-2, with 8 bases aligning to TRBD1. Germline V gives CDR1 SGHTA, CDR2 FQGNSA. The length of the CDR3 is 13 residues. The V segment lost 5 bases and the J segment 5 bases; nucleotides outside the gene matches: 4. The CDR3 region is CASSAQGVTEAFF. CDR3 sequence (DNA): TGTGCCAGCAGCGCACAGGGGGTTACTGAAGCTTTCTTT.

As regards this clone: Other DNA sequences within the sample encode an identical CDR3. CDR3 in amino acids: CAWSGITYEQYF. For the CDR3, the DNA is TGTGCCTGGTCCGGGATAACCTACGAGCAGTACTTC. The J gene is TRBJ2-7, the V gene TRBV30, with D possibly TRBD2 on 5 matching bases. V lost 5 bases and J 2 bases, leaving 10 bases between the germline ends. This CDR3 has 12 amino acids. Germline assignment: CDR1 GTSNPN and CDR2 SVGIG (reference sequence).

The J gene is TRBJ2-1, the V gene TRBV10-3; D unclear. This CDR3 region has 12 residues. Trimming stripped 4 bases from V and 2 bases from J, with 3 bases between. The V gene's germline CDR1 is ENHRY and CDR2 SYGVKD. The CDR3 loop is CAISGTYNEQFF. The CDR3 bases are TGTGCCATCAGTGGGACCTACAATGAGCAGTTCTTC.

The chain carries TRBV27 and TRBJ1-6; weak D call: TRBD1 (5 bases). This CDR3 is built from 15 residues. Germline CDR1 is MNHEY and CDR2 is SMNVEV (reference sequence). Trimming removed 0 bases from V and 9 bases from J, with 12 bases in between. This CDR3 reads CASSLSGPTASPLHF. The CDR3 coding sequence is TGTGCCAGCAGTTTATCGGGACCCACGGCTTCACCCCTCCACTTT.

This clone was detected only a few times. The CDR3 is CASSRELGEQFF. In nucleotides, the CDR3 is TGTGCCAGCAGCCGGGAGCTGGGTGAGCAGTTCTTC. The chain recombines TRBV11-2 with TRBJ2-1, with a weak D call TRBD2 (6 bases). This CDR3 contains 12 residues. With 5 bases removed from V and 9 bases from J, the gap between germline ends came to 11 bases. In germline, CDR1 is SGHAT, CDR2 FQNNGV.

The chain couples TRBV5-4 to TRBJ2-5; 8 bases agree with TRBD2. CDR1 and CDR2 (germline): SGHNT, YYREEE (reference sequence). V was pared by 0 bases and J by 5 bases, with 9 bases of the junction left unmatched. The CDR3 sequence is 16 residues long. CDR3: CASSLAGSGVGETQYF. The CDR3 DNA reads TGTGCCAGCAGCTTGGCGGGTAGCGGGGTCGGCGAGACCCAGTACTTC.

The chain is built from TRBV5-1 and TRBJ2-7; 9 bases are shared with TRBD2. V dropped 1 base and J dropped 3; count of bases not matched to a gene: 2. CDR3 length: 14 amino acids. Germline V gene sequence: CDR1 SGHRS, CDR2 YFSETQ. The chain's CDR3 is CASSLLTSGYEQYF. DNA for the CDR3: TGCGCCAGCAGCTTGCTGACTAGCGGCTACGAGCAGTACTTC.

The chain combines TRBV10-3 with TRBJ2-1, with D perhaps assigned TRBD1 or TRBD2 (5 bases each). This CDR3 has 15 amino acids. From germline, CDR1 is ENHRY and CDR2 SYGVKD. Trimming stripped 11 bases from V and 5 bases from J, with 22 bases between. In DNA form, the CDR3 reads TGTGCCTCACACCGGGACCCTGAACGAGACAATGAGCAGTTCTTC. Protein: CASHRDPERDNEQFF.

The chain recombines TRBV5-4 with TRBJ2-5, with D perhaps TRBD1 or TRBD2 (5 bases each). The CDR3 runs to 14 residues. The V and J ends lost 4 bases and 0 bases respectively, with 10 bases between them. CDR1 SGHNT and CDR2 YYREEE come from the germline V gene (reference sequence). The CDR3 protein is CASSTGTDQETQYF. Written as DNA, the CDR3 is TGTGCCAGCAGCACCGGGACGGACCAAGAGACCCAGTACTTC.

This clone was detected many times. J is TRBJ2-1 and V is TRBV7-2; D remains unclear. V dropped 5 bases and J dropped 5 bases, with 13 bases sitting between them. Germline V lookup: CDR1 SGHTA, CDR2 FQGNSA. The CDR3 has 14 amino acids. The DNA for the CDR3 is TGTGCCAGCAGCCGCGTCGGGCGGAACAATGAGCAGTTCTTC. Its translation: CASSRVGRNNEQFF.

In this sample, this clone turned up many times. The genes are TRBV28 and TRBJ2-3, with D possibly being TRBD1 or TRBD2 (6 bases each). Germline assignment: CDR1 MDHEN and CDR2 SYDVKM. The CDR3 runs 14 residues. V was clipped by 8 bases and J by 0 bases, with 12 bases between them. The CDR3 loop reads CASGKGGSTDTQYF. The DNA for the CDR3 is TGTGCCAGCGGCAAAGGGGGGAGCACAGATACGCAGTATTTT.

The J gene is TRBJ1-5, the V gene TRBV19; no definite D call. The CDR3 is made up of 16 amino acids. Trimming cost V 10 bases and J 6 bases, with 25 bases left between them. Germline CDR1 and CDR2: LNHDA and SQIVND (reference sequence). CDR3 loop: CAISDGGVRGGQPQHF. The CDR3 DNA reads TGTGCCATTTCGGACGGTGGCGTACGAGGAGGTCAGCCCCAGCATTTT.

The chain couples TRBV14 to TRBJ2-3; 11 positions agree with TRBD2. The germline gives CDR1 SGHDN, CDR2 FVKESK. V shed 8 bases and J 8 bases; nucleotides not matched to a gene: 12. This CDR3 comprises 15 residues. The CDR3 DNA reads TGTGCCAGCGGTGAGACTAGCGGGAAAATGGGTACGCAGTATTTT. Translated, it gives CASGETSGKMGTQYF.

In this sample, this clone turned up a few times. Other nucleotide sequences from this sample produce the same CDR3. V and J are TRBV30 and TRBJ1-1; possible D gene TRBD1, 5 bases. The CDR3 is made up of 12 amino acids. The V gene lost 3 bases and the J gene lost 4 bases, with 9 bases spanning the gap. CDR1 and CDR2 from the germline V gene are GTSNPN and SVGIG (reference sequence). CDR3 sequence: CAWRQGSTEAFF. In DNA, the CDR3 is TGTGCCTGGAGGCAGGGTAGCACTGAAGCTTTCTTT.